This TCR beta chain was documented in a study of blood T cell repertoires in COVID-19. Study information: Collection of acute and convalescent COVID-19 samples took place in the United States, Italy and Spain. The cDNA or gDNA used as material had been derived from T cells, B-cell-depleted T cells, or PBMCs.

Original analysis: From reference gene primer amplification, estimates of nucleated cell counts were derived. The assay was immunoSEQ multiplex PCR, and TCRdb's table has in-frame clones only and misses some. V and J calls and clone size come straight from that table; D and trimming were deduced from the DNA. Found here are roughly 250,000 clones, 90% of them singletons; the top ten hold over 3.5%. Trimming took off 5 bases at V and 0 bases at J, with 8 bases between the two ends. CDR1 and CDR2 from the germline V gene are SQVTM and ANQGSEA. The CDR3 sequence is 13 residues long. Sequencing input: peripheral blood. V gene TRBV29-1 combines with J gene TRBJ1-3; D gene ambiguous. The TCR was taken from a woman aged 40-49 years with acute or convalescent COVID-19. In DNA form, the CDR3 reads TGCAGCGTTCTAGGAAGCTCTGGAAACACCATATATTTT. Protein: CSVLGSSGNTIYF.